The rows below give T cell receptor beta chains drawn from one sample of a study of cytomegalovirus exposure and HLA in healthy donors. Assay used: immunoSEQ multiplex PCR; TCRdb lists only in-frame clones, some missing. The table records 95,000 to 130,000 clones, approximately 9.4% of them present only once. The sequenced material came from PBMCs. The receptor set was obtained from a man aged 30 to 45 in good health and CMV-seronegative. The CDR3 runs from the conserved cysteine through the conserved F or W. Fields, in order: clone size, D gene, V gene, J gene, CDR3 protein, CDR3 DNA. A D gene is named only where the DNA matches it firmly. Expanded clones are given a class, and other clones once, few, many or no size at all.

clone size: .; D gene: TRBD1; V gene: TRBV7-9; J gene: TRBJ1-1; CDR3 protein: CASSLAGGSSEAFF; CDR3 DNA: TGTGCCAGCAGCTTAGCAGGGGGCAGTTCTGAAGCTTTCTTT
clone size: .; D gene: TRBD2; V gene: TRBV2; J gene: TRBJ2-3; CDR3 protein: CASIAGRAGVLDTQYF; CDR3 DNA: TGTGCCAGCATCGCCGGGCGAGCGGGGGTTTTAGATACGCAGTATTTT
clone size: few; D gene: TRBD1; V gene: TRBV29-1; J gene: TRBJ1-2; CDR3 protein: CSVATQQGAYGYTF; CDR3 DNA: TGCAGCGTTGCTACGCAACAGGGGGCGTATGGCTACACCTTC
clone size: few; D gene: .; V gene: TRBV5-1; J gene: TRBJ2-5; CDR3 protein: CASRPDSQETQYF; CDR3 DNA: TGCGCCAGCAGACCAGACAGCCAAGAGACCCAGTACTTC
clone size: few; D gene: TRBD2; V gene: TRBV7-2; J gene: TRBJ2-1; CDR3 protein: CASSLSSGVYNEQFF; CDR3 DNA: TGTGCCAGCAGCTTATCTAGCGGGGTATACAATGAGCAGTTCTTC
clone size: .; D gene: .; V gene: TRBV19; J gene: TRBJ2-2; CDR3 protein: CATGGKTNTGELFF; CDR3 DNA: TGTGCCACTGGCGGGAAGACGAACACCGGGGAGCTGTTTTTT
clone size: few; D gene: .; V gene: TRBV6-5; J gene: TRBJ2-7; CDR3 protein: CASSSFRSSYEQYF; CDR3 DNA: TGTGCCAGCAGCTCGTTCAGAAGCTCCTACGAGCAGTACTTC
clone size: few; D gene: TRBD2; V gene: TRBV19; J gene: TRBJ2-2; CDR3 protein: CASSRERGGNGELFF; CDR3 DNA: TGTGCCAGTAGTAGAGAGCGGGGGGGCAACGGGGAGCTGTTTTTT
clone size: few; D gene: .; V gene: TRBV12-5; J gene: TRBJ2-3; CDR3 protein: CASGATVTDTQYF; CDR3 DNA: TGTGCTAGTGGGGCGACTGTCACAGATACGCAGTATTTT
clone size: few; D gene: .; V gene: TRBV5-5; J gene: TRBJ1-5; CDR3 protein: CASSLAGNRARQPQHF; CDR3 DNA: TGTGCCAGCAGCTTGGCCGGGAACAGGGCGAGGCAGCCCCAGCATTTT
clone size: few; D gene: .; V gene: TRBV28; J gene: TRBJ2-3; CDR3 protein: CASSLGRSDTQYF; CDR3 DNA: TGTGCCAGCAGTTTAGGGAGATCGGATACGCAGTATTTT
clone size: few; D gene: TRBD1; V gene: TRBV6-5; J gene: TRBJ1-1; CDR3 protein: CASSPRDRGNTEAFF; CDR3 DNA: TGTGCCAGCAGTCCCCGGGACAGGGGGAACACTGAAGCTTTCTTT
clone size: few; D gene: .; V gene: TRBV27; J gene: TRBJ1-4; CDR3 protein: CASSPDSNEKLFF; CDR3 DNA: TGTGCCAGCAGTCCCGACAGCAATGAAAAACTGTTTTTT
clone size: few; D gene: .; V gene: TRBV5-6; J gene: TRBJ1-1; CDR3 protein: CASSLTAKAGTEAFF; CDR3 DNA: TGTGCCAGCAGCTTAACCGCCAAAGCGGGGACTGAAGCTTTCTTT
clone size: few; D gene: .; V gene: TRBV7-2; J gene: TRBJ1-3; CDR3 protein: CASSYPGLGNTIYF; CDR3 DNA: TGTGCCAGCAGCTACCCAGGGCTGGGAAACACCATATATTTT
clone size: .; D gene: TRBD1; V gene: TRBV5-8; J gene: TRBJ1-2; CDR3 protein: CASSLIQGVNGYTF; CDR3 DNA: TGTGCCAGCAGCTTGATCCAGGGGGTGAATGGCTACACCTTC
clone size: .; D gene: TRBD1; V gene: TRBV7-2; J gene: TRBJ2-7; CDR3 protein: CASSFGTGGTGEQYF; CDR3 DNA: TGTGCCAGCAGCTTTGGGACAGGTGGTACTGGGGAGCAATACTTC
clone size: .; D gene: .; V gene: TRBV11-2; J gene: TRBJ2-3; CDR3 protein: CASSLGTSRATDTQYF; CDR3 DNA: TGTGCCAGCAGCTTAGGCACTTCGAGGGCCACAGATACGCAGTATTTT
clone size: few; D gene: TRBD1; V gene: TRBV2; J gene: TRBJ2-7; CDR3 protein: CATAGQGVYEQYF; CDR3 DNA: TGTGCCACAGCGGGACAGGGAGTCTACGAGCAGTACTTC
clone size: .; D gene: .; V gene: TRBV30; J gene: TRBJ2-7; CDR3 protein: CAWTSYRDTSYEQYF; CDR3 DNA: TGTGCCTGGACCTCCTACCGGGACACCTCCTACGAGCAGTACTTC
clone size: few; D gene: .; V gene: TRBV6-1; J gene: TRBJ1-2; CDR3 protein: CASSARPGIDGYTF; CDR3 DNA: TGTGCCAGCAGTGCCCGACCGGGGATCGATGGCTACACCTTC
clone size: few; D gene: .; V gene: TRBV19; J gene: TRBJ1-5; CDR3 protein: CASSIAPGRKGGQPQHF; CDR3 DNA: TGTGCCAGTAGTATAGCCCCAGGGAGGAAGGGAGGCCAGCCCCAGCATTTT
clone size: .; D gene: TRBD1; V gene: TRBV9; J gene: TRBJ2-5; CDR3 protein: CASSTRTGQETQYF; CDR3 DNA: TGTGCCAGCAGCACACGGACAGGGCAAGAGACCCAGTACTTC
clone size: .; D gene: TRBD1; V gene: TRBV28; J gene: TRBJ2-1; CDR3 protein: CASSLNPGQGWYNEQFF; CDR3 DNA: TGTGCCAGCAGTTTAAACCCTGGACAGGGGTGGTACAATGAGCAGTTCTTC
clone size: few; D gene: .; V gene: TRBV4-1; J gene: TRBJ2-3; CDR3 protein: CASSQVSDKIRDTQYF; CDR3 DNA: TGCGCCAGCAGCCAAGTGTCAGACAAGATTCGAGATACGCAGTATTTT
clone size: few; D gene: .; V gene: TRBV27; J gene: TRBJ1-5; CDR3 protein: CASSLSVTQPQHF; CDR3 DNA: TGTGCCAGCAGTTTGTCAGTAACGCAGCCCCAGCATTTT
clone size: few; D gene: .; V gene: TRBV21-1; J gene: TRBJ1-1; CDR3 protein: CASTLEEVGRGWGTEAFF; CDR3 DNA: TGTGCCAGCACCCTTGAGGAAGTGGGGCGGGGCTGGGGCACTGAAGCTTTCTTT
clone size: few; D gene: TRBD1; V gene: TRBV30; J gene: TRBJ1-4; CDR3 protein: CAWSVGQGGNEKLFF; CDR3 DNA: TGTGCCTGGAGTGTTGGACAGGGAGGTAATGAAAAACTGTTTTTT
clone size: .; D gene: TRBD1; V gene: TRBV9; J gene: TRBJ2-6; CDR3 protein: CASSARDRGDSGANVLTF; CDR3 DNA: TGTGCCAGCAGCGCGAGGGACAGAGGGGACTCTGGGGCCAACGTCCTGACTTTC
clone size: few; D gene: TRBD2; V gene: TRBV12-5; J gene: TRBJ2-7; CDR3 protein: CASGFRNLAGDPWEQYF; CDR3 DNA: TGTGCTAGTGGTTTTCGAAATCTAGCGGGGGACCCCTGGGAGCAGTACTTC